A single sample is the source of the 28 T cell receptor beta chains below, sequenced in a study of beta chain features in type 1 diabetes. General study points: Among all four CD4+ subsets, Type 1 diabetes patients had TCRB CDR3s that were moderately but significantly shorter.

The entirety of the isolated RNA underwent reverse transcription, so expressed TCRB transcripts were sequenced. Some clones are missing from TCRdb's copy, which holds only in-frame ones; the method was immunoSEQ multiplex PCR. Of under 250,000 clones listed, about 15% are singletons. For these receptors, no antigen is known. What was sequenced was naive CD4+ T cells from blood. These receptors all come from a man aged 25 to 40 with type 1 diabetes.

This sequence joins TRBV12-5 and TRBJ2-3; 10 bases match TRBD2. J gave up 1 base and V 7 bases, and 11 bases lay outside the gene matches. Germline CDR1 and CDR2: LGHNT and FRNRAP. This CDR3 comprises 17 residues. The CDR3 protein is CASALGQRGGRTDTQYF. As DNA, the CDR3 is TGTGCTAGTGCTTTAGGCCAGCGGGGGGGCCGCACAGATACGCAGTATTTT.

This clone was seen more than once but under ten times. The rearrangement joins TRBV18 to TRBJ2-2; TRBD1 aligns across 8 bases. Germline V gives CDR1 KGHSH, CDR2 LQKENI. V lost 3 bases and J lost 0; bases outside the gene matches: 3. This CDR3 is built from 16 residues. The CDR3 region is CASSPSGQANTGELFF. In DNA, the CDR3 is TGTGCCAGCTCACCCTCGGGACAGGCGAACACCGGGGAGCTGTTTTTT.

This clone was found a few times. The V gene is TRBV30, the J gene TRBJ1-2; D is ambiguous. The CDR3 runs to 12 residues. V lost 2 bases and J 2 bases, leaving 6 bases between the germline ends. Germline lookup yields CDR1 GTSNPN and CDR2 SVGIG (reference sequence). CDR3 in amino acids: CAWSRENYGYTF. In DNA form, the CDR3 reads TGTGCCTGGAGTAGGGAGAACTATGGCTACACCTTC.

This chain uses TRBV2 with TRBJ2-3, with 9 bases lining up with TRBD2. Germline assignment: CDR1 SNHLY and CDR2 FYNNEI. CDR3 length: 16 amino acids. Trimming at V came to 0 bases and at J to 3 bases, leaving 4 bases not matched to a gene. CDR3 bases: TGTGCCAGCAGTGAAGCGCCCCTAGCGGGAACAGATACGCAGTATTTT. This translates into CASSEAPLAGTDTQYF.

This chain links TRBV29-1 with TRBJ1-1, with 8 nucleotides matching TRBD1. The CDR3 has 14 residues. After removal of 4 bases from V and 4 bases from J, the junction contained 8 bases not matched to a gene. Germline-derived CDR1 and CDR2 are SQVTM and ANQGSEA. The CDR3 DNA sequence: TGCAGCGTTGCAACGGACAGGGCGGGCACTGAAGCTTTCTTT. This sequence encodes CSVATDRAGTEAFF.

The table lists this clone with a few counts. The chain combines TRBV6-5 with TRBJ2-5; 7 bases fit TRBD2. This CDR3 comprises 14 residues. Germline CDR1 MNHEY, CDR2 SVGAGI. The V gene end was trimmed by 6 bases and the J gene end by 6 bases; junction bases not matched to a gene: 10. The CDR3 loop is CASRPELAVQTQYF. The CDR3 DNA is TGTGCCAGCAGACCTGAGCTAGCGGTGCAGACCCAGTACTTC.

This clone was seen a handful of times. The V call is TRBV2, the J call TRBJ2-7, with 9 positions matching TRBD1. V lost 4 bases and J lost 3; bases outside the gene matches: 4. The CDR3 runs to 14 residues. CDR1 is SNHLY and CDR2 is FYNNEI in the germline V gene. Written as DNA, the CDR3 is TGTGCCAGCAGTGCGGACAGGGGATACTACGAGCAGTACTTC. This sequence encodes CASSADRGYYEQYF.

This clone was seen more than once but under ten times. The chain couples TRBV30 to TRBJ1-2; D unresolved. V was shortened by 2 bases and J by 2 bases, with 18 bases between the two germline ends. There are 16 residues in the CDR3. Per germline, CDR1 GTSNPN and CDR2 SVGIG (reference sequence). The CDR3 DNA is TGTGCCTGGAGTACGACCCCCATAGCAGAAAACTATGGCTACACCTTC. It codes for CAWSTTPIAENYGYTF.

The chain couples TRBV29-1 to TRBJ2-3; 9 nucleotides line up with TRBD1. The CDR3 has 11 amino acids. Germline-derived CDR1 and CDR2 are SQVTM and ANQGSEA. The V segment lost 6 bases and the J segment 5 bases; nucleotides outside the gene matches: 0. CDR3 in DNA: TGCAGCGTGGACAGGGGAGATACGCAGTATTTT. This encodes CSVDRGDTQYF.

This clone was seen a handful of times. The chain couples TRBV7-8 to TRBJ2-5, with 11 bases matching TRBD2. This CDR3 is built from 15 residues. After removal of 7 bases from V and 1 base from J, the junction contained 5 bases not matched to a gene. Germline V gene lookup returns CDR1 SGHVS and CDR2 FQNEAQ. This CDR3 is CASTVAGGLQETQYF. The CDR3 coding sequence is TGTGCCAGCACGGTAGCGGGAGGGCTCCAAGAGACCCAGTACTTC.

This clone was detected a few times. This chain links TRBV29-1 with TRBJ2-2; a weak D match, TRBD1 (5 bases). The V end was cut by 5 bases, the J end by 3 bases, with 13 bases between. Germline V gene data show CDR1 as SQVTM and CDR2 as ANQGSEA. This CDR3 region has 14 residues. CDR3: CSVSQGRDTGELFF. The CDR3 nucleotides read TGCAGCGTTTCCCAGGGAAGAGACACCGGGGAGCTGTTTTTT.

V is TRBV6-1 and J is TRBJ2-3; 10 positions agree with TRBD2. The length of the CDR3 is 14 residues. Germline values: CDR1 MNHNS, CDR2 SASEGT. V shed 9 bases and J 4 bases; nucleotides not matched to a gene: 7. CDR3 coding DNA: TGTGCCAGTACAAGCGGGGGGGCCGCAGATACGCAGTATTTT. Protein sequence: CASTSGGAADTQYF.

The chain is built from TRBV12-5 and TRBJ2-7; 7 bases are shared with TRBD1. Trimming cost V 7 bases and J 4 bases; bases outside gene matches: 10. Germline V gene sequence: CDR1 LGHNT, CDR2 FRNRAP. The CDR3 length is 14 residues. The CDR3 nucleotides are TGTGCTAGTGACCTTCCGGGACAGAAATACGAGCAGTACTTC. Protein product: CASDLPGQKYEQYF.

V gene TRBV19 combines with J gene TRBJ2-1; D possibly corresponds to TRBD2 (6 bases). CDR3 length equals 16 residues. Trimming removed 5 bases from V and 8 bases from J, with 22 bases in between. CDR1 is LNHDA, CDR2 SQIVND, per germline (reference sequence). The CDR3 sequence is CASSRGSGSPGDEQFF. CDR3 coding DNA: TGTGCCAGTAGTCGGGGGAGCGGCTCACCGGGAGATGAGCAGTTCTTC. Full variable domain (outside the CDR3, taken from reference TRBV19 and TRBJ2-1): DGGITQSPKYLFRKEGQNVTLSCEQNLNHDAMYWYRQDPGQGLRLIYYSQIVNDFQKGDIAEGYSVSREKKESFPLTVTSAQKNPTAFYLCASSRGSGSPGDEQFFGPGTRLTVL.

This chain uses TRBV7-8 with TRBJ1-2; 8 nucleotides line up with TRBD1. The length of the CDR3 is 14 residues. The V gene end was trimmed by 0 bases and the J gene end by 7 bases; junction bases not matched to a gene: 4. Germline V gene lookup returns CDR1 SGHVS and CDR2 FQNEAQ. CDR3 residues: CASSLAQGAGGYTF. The CDR3 DNA follows: TGTGCCAGCAGCTTAGCCCAGGGGGCGGGTGGCTACACCTTC.

In its sample, this clone was seen a few times. The chain uses TRBV30 and TRBJ1-2, with TRBD1 matching over 9 bases. The J segment lost 3 bases and the V segment lost 7 bases, leaving 3 bases of the junction unmatched. The CDR3 is made up of 12 amino acids. The germline V gene encodes CDR1 GTSNPN and CDR2 SVGIG (reference sequence). The CDR3 protein is CAYTGGDYGYTF. The CDR3 nucleotides read TGTGCCTACACAGGGGGCGACTATGGCTACACCTTC.

A note on this clone: This CDR3 is also generated by other DNA sequences in the sample. This chain connects TRBV29-1 to TRBJ2-3; TRBD1 aligns across 7 bases. CDR3 length: 13 residues. CDR1 is SQVTM, CDR2 ANQGSEA, per germline. With 4 bases clipped from V and 2 bases from J, the junction kept 3 bases outside the gene matches. The chain's CDR3 is CSVAGQSTDTQYF. The DNA for the CDR3 is TGCAGCGTTGCGGGACAGTCCACAGATACGCAGTATTTT.

The chain links TRBV18 to TRBJ1-2; 8 nucleotides line up with TRBD1. V was clipped by 3 bases and J by 1 base; unmatched bases: 4. Per germline, CDR1 KGHSH and CDR2 LQKENI. CDR3 length: 15 residues. CDR3 sequence (DNA): TGTGCCAGCTCACCTACGACAGGGGATAACTATGGCTACACCTTC. Translating gives CASSPTTGDNYGYTF.

Only a few counts were recorded for this clone. The chain employs TRBV16 and TRBJ2-7; no firm D call. From germline, CDR1 is KGHSY and CDR2 FQNENV. The CDR3 totals 14 residues. The germline V and J ends were trimmed by 0 bases and 1 base, with 7 bases remaining between them. The chain's CDR3 is CASSQSSGSYEQYF. Here the CDR3 DNA reads TGTGCCAGCAGCCAATCGTCAGGATCCTACGAGCAGTACTTC.

This clone was counted only a few times. J is TRBJ1-6 and V is TRBV5-1, with unresolved D. The CDR3 spans 16 residues. CDR1 and CDR2 from the germline V gene are SGHRS and YFSETQ. V lost 0 bases and J lost 0, with 7 bases in between. In nucleotides, the CDR3 is TGCGCCAGCAGCTTGGTCGCGAGCTCCTATAATTCACCCCTCCACTTT. It encodes CASSLVASSYNSPLHF.

This clone came up a few times. The CDR3 DNA is TGTGCCAGCAGCATTGGGGACAGAAACATTCAGTACTTC. This encodes CASSIGDRNIQYF. V usage is TRBV9 and J usage is TRBJ2-4, with 7 bases identical to TRBD1. After removal of 4 bases from V and 6 bases from J, the junction contained 4 bases not matched to a gene. Germline V gives CDR1 SGDLS, CDR2 YYNGEE. This CDR3 region has 13 residues.

J is TRBJ1-2 and V is TRBV7-9; no definite D call. The ends were cut back, 1 base at V and 8 bases at J, with 11 bases in the middle. The length of the CDR3 is 13 residues. Looked up from germline, CDR1 is SEHNR and CDR2 is FQNEAQ (reference sequence). The CDR3 DNA reads as TGTGCCAGCAGCTTAGGGTCCGGGAACGGCTACACCTTC. It codes for CASSLGSGNGYTF.

The rearrangement links TRBV6-5 to TRBJ2-7, with D possibly matching TRBD2 (5 bases). The V gene lost 4 bases and the J gene lost 2 bases, with 15 bases spanning the gap. Germline V gives CDR1 MNHEY, CDR2 SVGAGI. The CDR3 extends over 15 amino acids. The CDR3: CASSSRGASTYEQYF. CDR3 DNA: TGTGCCAGCAGTTCCCGGGGTGCCTCCACCTACGAGCAGTACTTC.

The V and J genes are TRBV6-5 and TRBJ2-7; 8 bases agree with TRBD1. Germline V gene lookup returns CDR1 MNHEY and CDR2 SVGAGI. The CDR3 runs to 14 residues. J was trimmed by 6 bases and V by 6 bases; bases with no gene match: 10. The CDR3, as DNA: TGTGCCAGCAGCCGAGGACAGGGAGGAAGCGAGCAGTACTTC. It yields the protein CASSRGQGGSEQYF.

This clone was picked up a small number of times. Within the sample, other DNA sequences also encode this same CDR3. The J gene is TRBJ1-1, the V gene TRBV6-5; D call uncertain. Germline CDR1 MNHEY, CDR2 SVGAGI. The CDR3 covers 11 residues. The V end lost 7 bases, the J end lost 2 bases, and 5 bases lay between the germline ends. CDR3 loop: CASTRNTEAFF. CDR3 sequence (DNA): TGTGCCAGCACCCGTAACACTGAAGCTTTCTTT.

The chain couples TRBV27 to TRBJ2-2, with 10 bases that match TRBD1. V dropped 5 bases and J dropped 3; count of bases not matched to a gene: 6. Germline V lookup: CDR1 MNHEY, CDR2 SMNVEV (reference sequence). CDR3 length: 16 residues. Written as DNA, the CDR3 is TGTGCCAGCAGTCCCCCGGGACAGGGGTACACCGGGGAGCTGTTTTTT. Amino acids: CASSPPGQGYTGELFF.

The chain carries TRBV5-1 and TRBJ2-7, with 8 bases identical to TRBD1. The germline V gene has CDR1 SGHRS and CDR2 YFSETQ. The V and J ends lost 2 bases and 5 bases, in that order; junction bases with no gene match: 9. This CDR3 region has 15 residues. The CDR3 spells CASSFRTGSVHEQYF. The CDR3 nucleotides read TGCGCCAGCAGCTTCCGGACAGGGTCCGTCCACGAGCAGTACTTC.

This clone was detected a few times. The rearrangement links TRBV5-1 to TRBJ2-1; D possibly corresponds to TRBD2 (5 bases). The CDR3 contains 14 residues. Per the germline V gene, CDR1 is SGHRS and CDR2 is YFSETQ. Trimming stripped 7 bases from V and 0 bases from J, with 11 bases between. The CDR3 DNA follows: TGCGCCAGCCGTAGCGTAAGCTCCTACAATGAGCAGTTCTTC. Translated, it gives CASRSVSSYNEQFF.